The T cell receptor (beta chain) under discussion was sequenced for a study of blood T cell repertoires in COVID-19. Repertoires were generated with immunoSEQ multiplex PCR, while TCRdb's copy carries only in-frame clones and drops some. This sample has tens of thousands of clones, with 91% found just once. This CDR3 has 15 residues. Trimming pared 3 bases from V and 4 bases from J, leaving 16 bases between. Per the germline V gene, CDR1 is SGHDT and CDR2 is YYEEEE. The chain joins TRBV5-6 to TRBJ1-2; D call uncertain. The origin of this receptor is a man between 35 and 55 years old with COVID-19, enrolled during active disease. The sample consisted of peripheral blood. This chain's CDR3 is CASSSREPRGYGYTF. The CDR3 nucleotides are TGTGCCAGCAGCTCCCGGGAACCCCGGGGCTATGGCTACACCTTC.